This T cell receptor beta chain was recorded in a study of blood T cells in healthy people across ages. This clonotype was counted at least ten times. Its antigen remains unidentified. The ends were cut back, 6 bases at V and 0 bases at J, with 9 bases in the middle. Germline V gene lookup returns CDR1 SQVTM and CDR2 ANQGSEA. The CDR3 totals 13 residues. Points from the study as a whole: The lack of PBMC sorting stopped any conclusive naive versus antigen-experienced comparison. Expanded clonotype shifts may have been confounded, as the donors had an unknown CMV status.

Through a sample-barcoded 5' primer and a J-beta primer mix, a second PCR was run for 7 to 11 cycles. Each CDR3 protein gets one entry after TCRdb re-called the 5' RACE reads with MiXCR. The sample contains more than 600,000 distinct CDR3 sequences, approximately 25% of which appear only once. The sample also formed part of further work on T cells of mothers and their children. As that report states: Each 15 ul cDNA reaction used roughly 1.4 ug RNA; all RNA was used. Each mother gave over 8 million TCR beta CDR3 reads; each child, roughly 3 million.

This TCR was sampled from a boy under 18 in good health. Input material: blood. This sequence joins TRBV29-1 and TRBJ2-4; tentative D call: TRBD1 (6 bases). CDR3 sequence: CSVGQQAKNIQYF. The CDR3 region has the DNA TGCAGCGTCGGACAGCAAGCCAAAAACATTCAGTACTTC.